This T cell receptor (beta chain) emerged from a study of T cells after posttransplantation cyclophosphamide (dated by TCRdb to about 2016). Regarding the study in general: The study tracked T cell repertoire reconstitution by TRB sequencing after myeloablative bone marrow transplantation using posttransplantation cyclophosphamide as GVHD prophylaxis. Up to roughly 3 additional blood samples from 2 to 5.2 years after transplant were also TRB-sequenced in 3 patients, as was pretransplant blood from a handful of patients. Public TRB sequences were compared against a database of over 3,600 sequences linked to responses to pathogens, tumor antigens, self-antigens and alloantigens. TRA and TRB clonality were tightly correlated in ten or so samples, so subsequent TCR analyses focused on TRB only. Samples from some 33 PTCy-treated patients and 15 to 20 related bone marrow donors of those patients were subjected to antigen receptor sequencing. Blood from all 35 or so PTCy patients who had 1-year posttransplant specimens underwent TRB sequencing. Here is what the overall study found, with its caveats: The TRB repertoires of T cells infiltrating skin or GI tract showed only limited overlap with the TRB repertoires of T cells in blood. Across over 40 patients, TRB clonality was highly associated with recipient CMV seropositivity and CMV reactivation, and diversity in PTCy patients was similar to diversity in CNI/methotrexate controls. Donor-recipient similarity was low at 1-2 months but increased during the first year, and donor CD8+ memory clones often dominated later blood repertoires.

The treatment or condition tag for this specimen amounts to: high-dose cyclophosphamide on days +3 and +4 as single-agent GVHD prophylaxis. PTCy patients received busulfan and fludarabine conditioning, a related or unrelated marrow graft, and cyclophosphamide on days +3 and +4. The PTCy-treated patients were enrolled in a prospective multi-institutional clinical trial. Peripheral blood and bone marrow mononuclear cells were isolated by Ficoll-Hypaque density centrifugation and cryopreserved. The CDR3 numbers 17 residues from cysteine through phenylalanine. Here the CDR3 DNA is all that survives: 51 bases in frame from base 1. CDR1 SEHNR and CDR2 FQNEAQ were looked up in the germline V gene (reference sequence). A distance of 23 bases separates the germline ends of V and J, which lose 4 bases and 5 bases respectively. TRB sequencing used genomic DNA with the immunoSEQ assay at survey resolution or the hsTCRB kit. Per the original workflow: The immunoSEQ software was used for initial read processing, and the LymphoSeq R package was used for repertoire analyses. For each TRB dataset, clonality was calculated as 1 minus normalized Shannon entropy, and the Gini coefficient was computed as well. Phenotypes of unsorted samples were inferred by mapping TRB sequences from sorted subsets of the recipient or donor onto unsorted samples of the same recipient. Imported from immuneACCESS, the table was reduced by TCRdb to in-frame sequences with V and J called. These copies leave out some clones; in studies compared against another copy, an unresolved V gene accounts for under half, and the cause of the remainder is not known. V and J calls and clone size are given by that table; D and trimming were obtained from the DNA. The data for this sample show 5,500 to 6,500 clones, each detected more than once. The top ten clonotypes cover approximately 25% of the sample.

This clone is termed medium-sized (0.01 to 0.1%). No cognate antigen has been identified for it. Base qualities were left out, and no much larger clone turns up one base away. The sample was PBMCs, taken after allogeneic stem cell transplant with posttransplant cyclophosphamide. The V and J segments used are TRBV7-9 and TRBJ2-5; a weak D assignment points to TRBD2 (5 bases agree). The TCR comes from a male patient aged 55 to 69 who received an allogeneic stem cell transplant from a related donor, was CMV-positive, and had no GVHD. Following transplantation, part of the T cell population may be supplied by the graft donor rather than the patient. Here the CDR3 is given as CASSSTRGRTHRETQYF. The nucleotides read TGTGCCAGCAGCTCAACTCGTGGGAGAACCCACCGGGAGACCCAGTACTTC.